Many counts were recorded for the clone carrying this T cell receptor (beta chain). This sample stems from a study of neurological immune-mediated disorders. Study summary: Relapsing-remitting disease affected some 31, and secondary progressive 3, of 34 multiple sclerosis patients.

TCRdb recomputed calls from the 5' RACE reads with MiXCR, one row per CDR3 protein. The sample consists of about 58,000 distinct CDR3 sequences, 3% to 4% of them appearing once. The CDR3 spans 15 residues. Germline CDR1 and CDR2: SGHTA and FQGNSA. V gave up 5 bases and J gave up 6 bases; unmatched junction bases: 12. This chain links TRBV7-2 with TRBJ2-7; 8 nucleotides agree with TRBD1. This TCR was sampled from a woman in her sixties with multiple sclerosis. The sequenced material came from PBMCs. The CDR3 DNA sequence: TGTGCCAGCAGCCTAGGCTTAGGACAGGGCTCCGAGCAGTACTTC. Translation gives CASSLGLGQGSEQYF.